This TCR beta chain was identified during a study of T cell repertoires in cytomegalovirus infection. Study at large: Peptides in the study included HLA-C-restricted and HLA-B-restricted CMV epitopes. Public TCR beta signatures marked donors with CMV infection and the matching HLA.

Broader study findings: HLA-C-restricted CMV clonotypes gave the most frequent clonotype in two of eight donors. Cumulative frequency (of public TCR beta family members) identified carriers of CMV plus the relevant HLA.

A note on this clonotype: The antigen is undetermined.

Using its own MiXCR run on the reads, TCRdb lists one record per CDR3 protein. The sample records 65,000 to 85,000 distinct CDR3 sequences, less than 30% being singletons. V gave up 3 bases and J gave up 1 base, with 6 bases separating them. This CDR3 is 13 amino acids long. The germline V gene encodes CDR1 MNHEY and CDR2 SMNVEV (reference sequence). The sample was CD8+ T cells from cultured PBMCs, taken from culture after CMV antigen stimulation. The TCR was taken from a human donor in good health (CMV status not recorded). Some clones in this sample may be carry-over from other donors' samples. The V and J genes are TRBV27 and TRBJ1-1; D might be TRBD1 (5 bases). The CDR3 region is CASSLRGNTEAFF. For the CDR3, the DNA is TGTGCCAGCAGTTTGAGGGGGAACACTGAAGCTTTCTTT.